Given below is one T cell receptor beta chain in context. Its antigen remains unknown. These data belong to a study of early T cells in non-severe SARS-CoV-2 infection. Whole-study context: Sequenced bulk RNA came from whole blood that was unsorted, and chains were unpaired.

Findings and limits, study-wide: Anti-spike CD8 responses were favored in VDJdb matching, and private and CD4 specificities were missed.

Between the trimmed V and J ends, which lost 6 bases and 4 bases, there was a span of 12 bases. This CDR3 region has 13 residues. CDR1 MDHEN and CDR2 SYDVKM come from the germline V gene. Attachment of unique molecular identifiers was made to individual cDNA molecules. TCRdb ran MiXCR on the 5' RACE reads and lists one entry per CDR3 protein. The repertoire holds roughly 50,000 distinct CDR3 sequences, 7.7% seen once, with 5% to 6.5% in the top ten. The gene calls are TRBV28 and TRBJ1-2; possible D gene TRBD1, 6 bases. The TCR was taken from an adult who was a healthcare worker with PCR-confirmed SARS-CoV-2 infection or an uninfected control (not recorded which). The specimen was whole blood. The CDR3, as DNA: TGTGCCAGCAGGCCCACAGGGTCCTATGGCTACACCTTC. This encodes CASRPTGSYGYTF.